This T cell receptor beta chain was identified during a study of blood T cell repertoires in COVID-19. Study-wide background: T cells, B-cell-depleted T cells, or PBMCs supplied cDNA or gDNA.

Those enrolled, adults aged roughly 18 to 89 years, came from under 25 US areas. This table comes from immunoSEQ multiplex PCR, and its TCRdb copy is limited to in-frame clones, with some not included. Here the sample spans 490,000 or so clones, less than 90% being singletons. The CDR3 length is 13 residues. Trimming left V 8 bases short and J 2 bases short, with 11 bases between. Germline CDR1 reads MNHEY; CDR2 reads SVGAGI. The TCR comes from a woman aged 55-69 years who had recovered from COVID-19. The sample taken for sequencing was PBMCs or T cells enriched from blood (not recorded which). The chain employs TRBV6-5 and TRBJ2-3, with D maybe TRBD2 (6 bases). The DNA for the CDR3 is TGTGCCAGCGGGAGGACCCTCACAGATACGCAGTATTTT. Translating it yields CASGRTLTDTQYF.